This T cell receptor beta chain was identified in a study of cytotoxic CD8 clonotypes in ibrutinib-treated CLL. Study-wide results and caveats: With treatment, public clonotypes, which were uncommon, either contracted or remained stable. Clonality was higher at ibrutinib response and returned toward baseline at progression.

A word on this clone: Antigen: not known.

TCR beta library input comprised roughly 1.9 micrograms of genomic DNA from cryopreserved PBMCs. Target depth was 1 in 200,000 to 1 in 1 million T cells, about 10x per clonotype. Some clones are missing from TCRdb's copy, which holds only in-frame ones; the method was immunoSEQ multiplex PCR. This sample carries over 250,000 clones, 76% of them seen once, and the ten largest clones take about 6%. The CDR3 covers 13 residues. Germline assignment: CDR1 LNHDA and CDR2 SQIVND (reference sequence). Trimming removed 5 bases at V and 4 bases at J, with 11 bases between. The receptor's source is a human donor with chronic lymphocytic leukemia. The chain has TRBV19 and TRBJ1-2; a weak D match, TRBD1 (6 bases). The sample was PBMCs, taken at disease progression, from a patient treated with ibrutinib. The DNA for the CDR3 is TGTGCCAGTAGTCCCGGGACACTCTATGGCTACACCTTC. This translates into CASSPGTLYGYTF.